Given below is one TCR beta chain in context. The time point here: patch test 3, about 24 weeks after DPC sensitization. The sample's treatment: therapeutic diphenylcyclopropenone sensitization with weekly scalp DPC. Each donor was an alopecia patient between 18 and 70 years of age who qualified for DPC. Extraction yielded total RNA from whole blood (unfractionated). This specimen belongs to a study of human T cells and chemical hapten exposure. Study context: Across its 20 to 25 weeks, the study gave patients weekly diphenylcyclopropenone doses to the scalp. Per-sample TCR yields varied mainly from small pooled library volume differences.

TCRdb ran MiXCR on the RACE reads and lists one entry per CDR3 protein. The data show approximately 97,000 distinct CDR3 sequences, 27% seen once. Sample: whole blood, taken in connection with sensitization to the hapten diphenylcyclopropenone (DPC). The TCR comes from a middle-aged man with alopecia areata. Some clones in this sample may be carry-over from other donors' samples.

CDR3 loop: CASSYSGTGAAISPLHF. In DNA form, the CDR3 reads TGTGCCAGCAGTTACTCCGGGACAGGGGCGGCTATATCGCCCCTCCACTTT. This rearrangement joins TRBV6-5 to TRBJ1-6; 10 bases are a match to TRBD1. CDR1 and CDR2 (germline): MNHEY, SVGAGI. The CDR3 is 17 amino acids. V shed 0 bases, J shed 13 bases, and the junction held 12 bases outside the gene matches.